The 3 T cell receptor beta chains in this list originate from one sample, sequenced in a study of Ad26.COV2.S vaccination and SARS-CoV-2 variants. Generated by immunoSEQ multiplex PCR, the TCRdb table keeps only in-frame clones and is missing some. This table has hundreds of thousands of clones, around 90% appearing once. Treatment described: around 19 received Ad26.COV2.S at low or high dose, single or two shots; roughly five received placebo; per-sample allocation not given. The investigators took samples on day 63 after the first vaccine or placebo injection. Sequences were derived from peripheral blood, sampled in a trial of Ad26.COV2.S vaccine versus placebo. The receptors originated from a person aged 18-60 years who received the Ad26.COV2.S COVID-19 vaccine or a placebo.

J is TRBJ1-3 and V is TRBV5-1; 11 bases line up with TRBD1. Germline CDR1 reads SGHRS; CDR2 reads YFSETQ. V shed 4 bases and J 2 bases; nucleotides not matched to a gene: 11. This CDR3 has 18 amino acids. CDR3 in amino acids: CASSTGQGALLTGNTIYF. For the CDR3, the DNA is TGCGCCAGCAGCACCGGACAGGGGGCGCTTCTAACTGGAAACACCATATATTTT.

This clone has a single count. V is TRBV29-1 and J is TRBJ1-6, with a weak D call TRBD1 (6 bases). The CDR3 spans 14 residues. Germline CDR1 is SQVTM and CDR2 is ANQGSEA. Trimming removed 6 bases from V and 7 bases from J, with 16 bases in between. The CDR3 loop is CSVSDSSTNSPLHF. The CDR3 DNA reads as TGCAGCGTCTCGGACAGTTCTACGAATTCACCCCTCCACTTT.

This clone was counted once. The gene calls are TRBV4-3 and TRBJ2-7; 9 bases line up with TRBD1. The CDR3 contains 15 residues. CDR1 LGHNA and CDR2 YSLEER come from the germline V gene. V shed 4 bases and J 3 bases; nucleotides not matched to a gene: 7. The CDR3 here is CASSPAGTGLYEQYF. The CDR3 DNA follows: TGCGCCAGCAGCCCCGCCGGGACAGGGCTCTACGAGCAGTACTTC.